This T cell receptor beta chain was identified in a study of blood T cell repertoires in COVID-19. V lost 6 bases, J lost 7 bases, and 13 bases lay in between. This CDR3 region has 13 residues. Germline V gives CDR1 SEHNR, CDR2 FQNEAQ (reference sequence). Method: immunoSEQ multiplex PCR; TCRdb's copy keeps in-frame clones and lacks some. The data contain roughly 280,000 clones, more than 85% of them singletons. V usage is TRBV7-9 and J usage is TRBJ2-1, with a possible D match to TRBD2 (6 bases). Source material: PBMCs or T cells enriched from blood (not recorded which). This TCR derives from a man aged 35 to 55 who had been exposed to COVID-19. The CDR3 DNA is TGTGCCAGCAGATCTCTTGGGGGGAATGAGCAGTTCTTC. Translation: CASRSLGGNEQFF. The whole variable domain, filled in from reference TRBV7-9 and TRBJ2-1, reads DTGVSQNPRHKITKRGQNVTFRCDPISEHNRLYWYRQTLGQGPEFLTYFQNEAQLEKSRLLSDRFSAERPKGSFSTLEIQRTEQGDSAMYLCASRSLGGNEQFFGPGTRLTVL.